Included here is one TCR beta chain sequence, with context. These data come from a study of blood T cell repertoires in COVID-19. Seattle enrolled patients during active infection and tracked them longitudinally. Generated by immunoSEQ multiplex PCR, the TCRdb table keeps only in-frame clones and is missing some. The data show about 260,000 clones, approximately 86% seen once. Looked up from germline, CDR1 is MNHEY and CDR2 is SVGEGT. This CDR3 has 18 residues. Unmatched junction bases numbered 10, after V lost 5 bases and J lost 2 bases. This sequence joins TRBV6-2 or TRBV6-3 and TRBJ1-5; TRBD1 agrees at 12 bases. The specimen sequenced was peripheral blood. This receptor was identified in a woman aged 55-75 years with COVID-19, enrolled during active disease. For the CDR3, the DNA is TGTGCCAGCAGTCCCGGGACAGGGGGCTCGAGAGGCAATCAGCCCCAGCATTTT. Its protein is CASSPGTGGSRGNQPQHF.